One T cell receptor beta chain is described in this entry. There are 14 residues in the CDR3. After removal of 4 bases from V and 5 bases from J, the junction contained 6 bases not matched to a gene. Germline CDR1 and CDR2: SGHKS and YYEKEE (reference sequence). The protocol was immunoSEQ multiplex PCR, while the TCRdb copy is restricted to in-frame clones and leaves out a portion. The sample consists of about 150,000 clones, approximately 96% of them appearing once. The source of the sample is a study of control samples from healthy donors and cancer patients. Input material: blood. The chain combines TRBV5-5 with TRBJ1-1, with 9 bases aligning to TRBD1. This sequence originates from a woman aged 40 to 50 in good health. CDR3 loop: CASSRTGGRTEAFF. DNA for the CDR3: TGTGCCAGCAGCCGAACAGGGGGCAGGACTGAAGCTTTCTTT.